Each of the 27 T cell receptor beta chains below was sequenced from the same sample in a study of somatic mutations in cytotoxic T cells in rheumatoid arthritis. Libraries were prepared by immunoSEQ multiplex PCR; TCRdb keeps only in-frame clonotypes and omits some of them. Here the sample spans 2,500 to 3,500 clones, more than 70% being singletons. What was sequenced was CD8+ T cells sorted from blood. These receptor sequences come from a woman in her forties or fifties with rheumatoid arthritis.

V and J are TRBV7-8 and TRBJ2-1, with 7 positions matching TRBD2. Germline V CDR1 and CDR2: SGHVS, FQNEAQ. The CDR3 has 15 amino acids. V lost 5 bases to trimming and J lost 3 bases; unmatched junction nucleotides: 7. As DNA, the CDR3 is TGTGCCAGCAGCCATGCTAGCGGCGTCTACAATGAGCAGTTCTTC. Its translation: CASSHASGVYNEQFF.

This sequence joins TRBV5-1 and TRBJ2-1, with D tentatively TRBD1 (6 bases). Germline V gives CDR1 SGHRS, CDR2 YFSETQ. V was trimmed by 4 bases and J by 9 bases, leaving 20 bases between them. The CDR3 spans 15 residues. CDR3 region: CASSAPGDKDGEQFF. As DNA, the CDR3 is TGCGCCAGCAGCGCCCCCGGGGACAAGGATGGTGAGCAGTTCTTC. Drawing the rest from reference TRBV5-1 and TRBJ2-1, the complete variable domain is KAGVTQTPRYLIKTRGQQVTLSCSPISGHRSVSWYQQTPGQGLQFLFEYFSETQRNKGNFPGRFSGRQFSNSRSEMNVSTLELGDSALYLCASSAPGDKDGEQFFGPGTRLTVL.

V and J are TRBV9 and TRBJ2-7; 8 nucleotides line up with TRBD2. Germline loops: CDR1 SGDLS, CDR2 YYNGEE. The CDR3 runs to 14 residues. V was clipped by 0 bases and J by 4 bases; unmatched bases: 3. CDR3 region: CASSVAGGGYEQYF. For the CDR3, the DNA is TGTGCCAGCAGCGTAGCGGGAGGGGGTTACGAGCAGTACTTC.

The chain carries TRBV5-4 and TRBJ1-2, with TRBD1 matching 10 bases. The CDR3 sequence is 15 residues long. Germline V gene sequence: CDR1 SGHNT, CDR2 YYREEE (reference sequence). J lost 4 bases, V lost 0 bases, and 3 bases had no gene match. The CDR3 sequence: CASSLGTGGTYGYTF. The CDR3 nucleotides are TGTGCCAGCAGCTTGGGGACAGGGGGGACCTATGGCTACACCTTC. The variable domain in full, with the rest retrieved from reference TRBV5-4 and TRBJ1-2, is ETGVTQSPTHLIKTRGQQVTLRCSSQSGHNTVSWYQQALGQGPQFIFQYYREEENGRGNFPPRFSGLQFPNYSSELNVNALELDDSALYLCASSLGTGGTYGYTFGSGTRLTVV.

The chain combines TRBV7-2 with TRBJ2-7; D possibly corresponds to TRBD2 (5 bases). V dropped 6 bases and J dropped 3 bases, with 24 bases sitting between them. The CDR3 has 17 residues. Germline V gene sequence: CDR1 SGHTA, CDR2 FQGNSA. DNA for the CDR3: TGTGCCAGCAGGAACGGCCTCCGTGAGAGGGAAGACTACGAGCAGTACTTC. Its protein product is CASRNGLREREDYEQYF.

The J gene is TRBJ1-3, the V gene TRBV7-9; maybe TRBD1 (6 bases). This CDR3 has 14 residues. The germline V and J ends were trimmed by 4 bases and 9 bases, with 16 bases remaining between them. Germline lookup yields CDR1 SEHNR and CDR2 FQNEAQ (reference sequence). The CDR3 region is CASSSSQPGVTIYF. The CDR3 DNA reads TGTGCCAGCAGCTCTTCCCAACCAGGGGTCACCATATATTTT.

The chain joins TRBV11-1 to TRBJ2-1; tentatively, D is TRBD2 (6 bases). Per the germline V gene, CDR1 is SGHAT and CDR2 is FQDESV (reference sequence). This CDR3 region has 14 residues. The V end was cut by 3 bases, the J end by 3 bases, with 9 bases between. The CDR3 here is CASSLRENYNEQFF. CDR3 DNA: TGTGCCAGCAGCTTGCGGGAAAACTACAATGAGCAGTTCTTC.

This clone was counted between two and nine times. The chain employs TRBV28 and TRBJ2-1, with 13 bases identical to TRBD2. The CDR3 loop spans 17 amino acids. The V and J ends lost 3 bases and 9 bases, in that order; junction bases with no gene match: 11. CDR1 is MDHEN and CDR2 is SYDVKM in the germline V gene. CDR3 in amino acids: CASSFRAWTSGSSEQFF. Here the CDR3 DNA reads TGTGCCAGCAGTTTTAGGGCATGGACTAGCGGGAGTTCTGAGCAGTTCTTC.

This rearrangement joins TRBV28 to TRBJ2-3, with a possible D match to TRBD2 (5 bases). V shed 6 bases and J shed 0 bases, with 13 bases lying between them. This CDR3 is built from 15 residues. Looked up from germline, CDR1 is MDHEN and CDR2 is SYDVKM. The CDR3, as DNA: TGTGCCAGCAGCCCCGGGGATTCTAGCACAGATACGCAGTATTTT. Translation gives CASSPGDSSTDTQYF.

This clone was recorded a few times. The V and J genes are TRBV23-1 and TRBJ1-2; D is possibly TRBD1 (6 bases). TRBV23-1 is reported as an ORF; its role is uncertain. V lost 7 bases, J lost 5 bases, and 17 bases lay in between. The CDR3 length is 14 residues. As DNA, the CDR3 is TGCGCCAGCACCCACAAGCGGACAGTTTATGGCTACACCTTC. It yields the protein CASTHKRTVYGYTF.

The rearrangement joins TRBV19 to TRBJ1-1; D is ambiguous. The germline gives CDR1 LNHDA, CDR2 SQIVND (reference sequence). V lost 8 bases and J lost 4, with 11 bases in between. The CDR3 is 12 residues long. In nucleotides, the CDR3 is TGTGCCAGTCTCCGGGGTTTCACTGAAGCTTTCTTT. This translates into CASLRGFTEAFF. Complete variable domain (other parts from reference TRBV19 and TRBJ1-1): DGGITQSPKYLFRKEGQNVTLSCEQNLNHDAMYWYRQDPGQGLRLIYYSQIVNDFQKGDIAEGYSVSREKKESFPLTVTSAQKNPTAFYLCASLRGFTEAFFGQGTRLTVV.

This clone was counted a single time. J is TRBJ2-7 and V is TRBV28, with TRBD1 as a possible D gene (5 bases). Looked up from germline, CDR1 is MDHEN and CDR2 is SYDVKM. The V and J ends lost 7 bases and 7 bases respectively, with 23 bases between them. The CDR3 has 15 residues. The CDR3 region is CASNGLDNLPTEQYF. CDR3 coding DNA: TGTGCCAGCAATGGCCTGGACAACCTTCCCACGGAGCAGTACTTC.

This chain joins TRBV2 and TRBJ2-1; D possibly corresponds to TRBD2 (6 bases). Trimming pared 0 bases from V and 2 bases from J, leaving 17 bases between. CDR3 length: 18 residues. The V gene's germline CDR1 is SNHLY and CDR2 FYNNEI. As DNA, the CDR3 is TGTGCCAGCAGTGAAGCCCCCTCCCTTCGGGGGACCTACAATGAGCAGTTCTTC. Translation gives CASSEAPSLRGTYNEQFF. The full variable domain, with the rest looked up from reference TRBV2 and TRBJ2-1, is EPEVTQTPSHQVTQMGQEVILRCVPISNHLYFYWYRQILGQKVEFLVSFYNNEISEKSEIFDDQFSVERPDGSNFTLKIRSTKLEDSAMYFCASSEAPSLRGTYNEQFFGPGTRLTVL.

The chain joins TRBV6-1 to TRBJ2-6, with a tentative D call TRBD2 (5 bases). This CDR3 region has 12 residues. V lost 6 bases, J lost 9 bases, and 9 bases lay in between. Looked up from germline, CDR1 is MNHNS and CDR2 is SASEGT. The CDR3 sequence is CASSPGNNVLTF. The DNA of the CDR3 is TGTGCCAGCAGCCCGGGGAACAACGTCCTGACTTTC.

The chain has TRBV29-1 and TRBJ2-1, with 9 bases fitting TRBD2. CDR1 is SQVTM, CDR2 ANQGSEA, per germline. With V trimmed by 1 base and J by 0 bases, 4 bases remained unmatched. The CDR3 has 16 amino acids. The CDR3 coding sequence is TGCAGCGTTGAAGGGACTAGCGAGAGCTCCTACAATGAGCAGTTCTTC. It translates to CSVEGTSESSYNEQFF.

CDR3 region: CASSEPLTGAYQETQYF. The DNA for the CDR3 is TGTGCCAGCAGTGAACCCTTAACAGGGGCCTACCAAGAGACCCAGTACTTC. The chain links TRBV2 to TRBJ2-5; 7 bases match TRBD1. Trimming at V came to 2 bases and at J to 0 bases, leaving 9 bases not matched to a gene. Germline V lookup: CDR1 SNHLY, CDR2 FYNNEI. The CDR3 sequence is 17 residues long.

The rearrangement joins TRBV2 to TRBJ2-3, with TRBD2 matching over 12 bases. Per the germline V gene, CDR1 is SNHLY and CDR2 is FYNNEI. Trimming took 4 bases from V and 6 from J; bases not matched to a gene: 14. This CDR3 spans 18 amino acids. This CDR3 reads CASSGPVGLAGLRDTQYF. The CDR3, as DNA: TGTGCCAGCAGTGGCCCGGTAGGACTAGCGGGACTTCGGGATACGCAGTATTTT.

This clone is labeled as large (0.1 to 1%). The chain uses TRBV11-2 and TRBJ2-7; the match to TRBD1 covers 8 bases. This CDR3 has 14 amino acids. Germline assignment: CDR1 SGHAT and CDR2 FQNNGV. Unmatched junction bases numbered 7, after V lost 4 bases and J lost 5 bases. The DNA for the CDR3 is TGTGCCAGCAGCTGGGACAGGCCTCCGAACGAGCAGTACTTC. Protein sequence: CASSWDRPPNEQYF.

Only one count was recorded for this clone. As DNA, the CDR3 is TGTGCCAGCAGTGAAGACATCGAACGATATAGCAATCAGCCCCAGCATTTT. Its protein is CASSEDIERYSNQPQHF. The gene calls are TRBV6-1 and TRBJ1-5; D unclear. Germline V gives CDR1 MNHNS, CDR2 SASEGT. V lost 1 base and J 0 bases, leaving 13 bases between the germline ends. The length of the CDR3 is 17 residues.

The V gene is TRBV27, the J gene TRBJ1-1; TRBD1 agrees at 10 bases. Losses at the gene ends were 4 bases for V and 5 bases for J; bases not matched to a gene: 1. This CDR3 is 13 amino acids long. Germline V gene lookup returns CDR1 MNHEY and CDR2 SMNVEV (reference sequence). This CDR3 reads CASSWTGGTEAFF. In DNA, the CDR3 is TGTGCCAGCAGTTGGACAGGGGGGACTGAAGCTTTCTTT.

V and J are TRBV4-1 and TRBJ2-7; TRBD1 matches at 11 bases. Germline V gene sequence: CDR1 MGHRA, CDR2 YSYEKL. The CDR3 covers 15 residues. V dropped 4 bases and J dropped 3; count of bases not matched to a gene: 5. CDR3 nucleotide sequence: TGCGCCAGCAGCCCGCGGACAGGGGGCAACTACGAGCAGTACTTC. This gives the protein CASSPRTGGNYEQYF.

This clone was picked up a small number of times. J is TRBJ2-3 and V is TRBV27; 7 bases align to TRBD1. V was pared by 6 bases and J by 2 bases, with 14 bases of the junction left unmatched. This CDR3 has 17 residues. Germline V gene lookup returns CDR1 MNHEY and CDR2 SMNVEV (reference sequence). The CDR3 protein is CASRLDLRQGSTDTQYF. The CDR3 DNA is TGTGCCAGCAGATTAGATCTCCGACAGGGCTCCACAGATACGCAGTATTTT.

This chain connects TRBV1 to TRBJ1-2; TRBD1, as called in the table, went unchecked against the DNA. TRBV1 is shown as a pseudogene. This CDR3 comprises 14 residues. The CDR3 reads CTSRDRGQSYGYTF. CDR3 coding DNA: TGCACCAGCAGGGACAGGGGGCAGTCATATGGCTACACCTTC.

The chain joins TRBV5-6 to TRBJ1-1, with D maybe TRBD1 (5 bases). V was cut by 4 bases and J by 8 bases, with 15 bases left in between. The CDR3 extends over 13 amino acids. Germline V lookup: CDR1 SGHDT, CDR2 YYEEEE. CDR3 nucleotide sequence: TGTGCCAGCAGCCCCCAGGGAGGTGCCGAAGCTTTCTTT. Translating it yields CASSPQGGAEAFF.

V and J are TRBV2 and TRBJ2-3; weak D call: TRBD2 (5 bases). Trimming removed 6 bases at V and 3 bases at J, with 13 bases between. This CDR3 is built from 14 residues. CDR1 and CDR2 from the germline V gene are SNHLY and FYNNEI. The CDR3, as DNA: TGTGCCAGCAGCGACTGGGCGGGTACAGATACGCAGTATTTT. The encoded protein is CASSDWAGTDTQYF.

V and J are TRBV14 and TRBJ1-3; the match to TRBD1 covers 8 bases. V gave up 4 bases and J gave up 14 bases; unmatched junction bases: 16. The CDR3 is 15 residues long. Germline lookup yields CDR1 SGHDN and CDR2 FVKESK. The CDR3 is CASSRPGQVKQEVYF. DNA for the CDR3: TGTGCCAGCAGCCGCCCGGGACAGGTTAAACAAGAGGTATATTTT.

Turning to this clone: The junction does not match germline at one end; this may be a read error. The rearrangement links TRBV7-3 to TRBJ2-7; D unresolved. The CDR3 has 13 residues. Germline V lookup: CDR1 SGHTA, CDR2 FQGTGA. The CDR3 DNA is TGTGCCGGCAGCCGCGGCCAAGGTCGTGAGCAGTACTTC. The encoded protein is CAGSRGQGREQYF.